Listed below are T cell receptor beta chains from one sample, sequenced in a study of blood T cell repertoires in COVID-19. Data came from immunoSEQ multiplex PCR; TCRdb stores just in-frame clones and leaves some out. The sample holds fewer than 350,000 clones, 70% to 90% seen once. Sequences were obtained from PBMCs or T cells enriched from blood (not recorded which). The receptors come from a woman aged 40 to 50 who had recovered from COVID-19. The CDR3 runs from the conserved cysteine through the conserved F or W. Fields, in order: CDR3 DNA, CDR3 protein, clone size, D gene, V gene, J gene. D genes are given only for firm matches. For some rows the clone size is stated as once, few or many, or as a class when expanded; others skip it.

CDR3nt: TGTGCCAGTATGGACACCCGCGCCATCTCCTACAATGAGCAGTTCTTC; CDR3aa: CASMDTRAISYNEQFF; abundance: NA; d_gene: NA; v_gene: TRBV19; j_gene: TRBJ2-1
CDR3nt: TGTGCCAGCAGTTACCCAACGTCGGAGCGGGGCCTATCCTACAATGAGCAGTTCTTC; CDR3aa: CASSYPTSERGLSYNEQFF; abundance: NA; d_gene: TRBD2; v_gene: TRBV28; j_gene: TRBJ2-1
CDR3nt: TGCAGCGTTCGTCCGGGAGTATCCTACAATGAGCAGTTCTTC; CDR3aa: CSVRPGVSYNEQFF; abundance: once; d_gene: NA; v_gene: TRBV29-1; j_gene: TRBJ2-1
CDR3nt: TGTGCCAGCAGCTTAATTGTACAGCCCCAAGATGGCGAGCAGTACTTC; CDR3aa: CASSLIVQPQDGEQYF; abundance: NA; d_gene: NA; v_gene: TRBV7-2; j_gene: TRBJ2-7
CDR3nt: TGTGCCTGGAGTCTACCCGGGACAGGGGGTAAGCAGCCCCAGCATTTT; CDR3aa: CAWSLPGTGGKQPQHF; abundance: NA; d_gene: TRBD1; v_gene: TRBV30; j_gene: TRBJ1-5
CDR3nt: TGTGCCAGCAGTGATCGGACAGGGGGCGCGAAGCCCCAGCATTTT; CDR3aa: CASSDRTGGAKPQHF; abundance: NA; d_gene: TRBD1; v_gene: TRBV2; j_gene: TRBJ1-5
CDR3nt: TGTGCCAGCAGCCCGGGGTACACAGATACGCAGTATTTT; CDR3aa: CASSPGYTDTQYF; abundance: many; d_gene: NA; v_gene: TRBV11-3; j_gene: TRBJ2-3
CDR3nt: TGTGCCACCAGCAGGGCCACGGGTGGGAGGACCGAAGCTTTCTTT; CDR3aa: CATSRATGGRTEAFF; abundance: NA; d_gene: NA; v_gene: TRBV15; j_gene: TRBJ1-1
CDR3nt: TGTGCCAGTAGTAGCGGGGGAGAGACCCAGTACTTC; CDR3aa: CASSSGGETQYF; abundance: NA; d_gene: TRBD2; v_gene: TRBV19; j_gene: TRBJ2-5
CDR3nt: TGTGCCAGCAGCCCCGGGACAGGGAGTACCAATCAGCCCCAGCATTTT; CDR3aa: CASSPGTGSTNQPQHF; abundance: NA; d_gene: NA; v_gene: TRBV21-1; j_gene: TRBJ1-5
CDR3nt: TGTGCTAGCAGGCCCTTCCACAGGGGGGAGACCCAGTACTTC; CDR3aa: CASRPFHRGETQYF; abundance: few; d_gene: TRBD1; v_gene: TRBV7-7; j_gene: TRBJ2-5
CDR3nt: TGTGCCAGCAGCTTAGGGGCTTCAACCCAGGGTTATGGCTACACCTTC; CDR3aa: CASSLGASTQGYGYTF; abundance: NA; d_gene: NA; v_gene: TRBV7-8; j_gene: TRBJ1-2
CDR3nt: TGTGCCTGGAGGATGGCGGGGGTGAGGGGAAACACCATATATTTT; CDR3aa: CAWRMAGVRGNTIYF; abundance: NA; d_gene: NA; v_gene: TRBV30; j_gene: TRBJ1-3
CDR3nt: TGTGCCTGGAGTACAGGGGTTAGCGACGAGCAGTACTTT; CDR3aa: CAWSTGVSDEQYF; abundance: NA; d_gene: TRBD1; v_gene: TRBV30; j_gene: TRBJ2-7
CDR3nt: TGTGCCAGCAGCGTATCTAGCGGGAAAGGCCATGAGCAGTTCTTC; CDR3aa: CASSVSSGKGHEQFF; abundance: NA; d_gene: TRBD2; v_gene: TRBV7-8; j_gene: TRBJ2-1
CDR3nt: TGTGCCTGGAGTTGGCAGAACACTGAAGCTTTCTTT; CDR3aa: CAWSWQNTEAFF; abundance: NA; d_gene: NA; v_gene: TRBV30; j_gene: TRBJ1-1
CDR3nt: TGTGCCAGCAGTGCCTTACAGGTTCAATACGAGCAGTACTTC; CDR3aa: CASSALQVQYEQYF; abundance: NA; d_gene: NA; v_gene: TRBV2; j_gene: TRBJ2-7
CDR3nt: TGTGCCAGCAGTACGCGCGGGGAGCTGTTTTTT; CDR3aa: CASSTRGELFF; abundance: few; d_gene: NA; v_gene: TRBV12-3/TRBV12-4; j_gene: TRBJ2-2
CDR3nt: TGCAGTGCGAGTCGGGCGGGCGAGCAGTTCTTC; CDR3aa: CSASRAGEQFF; abundance: few; d_gene: NA; v_gene: TRBV20-1; j_gene: TRBJ2-1
CDR3nt: TGTGCCAGCAGCCAACTTTCGGAGATTTCTACTGAAGCTTTCTTT; CDR3aa: CASSQLSEISTEAFF; abundance: NA; d_gene: NA; v_gene: TRBV3-1/TRBV3-2; j_gene: TRBJ1-1
CDR3nt: TGTGCCAGCAGTTCGGGACTACCGGTAGTTACGCAGTATTTT; CDR3aa: CASSSGLPVVTQYF; abundance: NA; d_gene: TRBD2; v_gene: TRBV6-5; j_gene: TRBJ2-3
CDR3nt: TGCGCCAGCAGATCAACAGGGGGCAATGAGCAGTTCTTC; CDR3aa: CASRSTGGNEQFF; abundance: NA; d_gene: TRBD1; v_gene: TRBV10-2; j_gene: TRBJ2-1
CDR3nt: TGTGCCAGCAGCCAAGATCCCTGGGACACGGCCACCGGGGAGCTGTTTTTT; CDR3aa: CASSQDPWDTATGELFF; abundance: NA; d_gene: NA; v_gene: TRBV14; j_gene: TRBJ2-2
CDR3nt: TGTGCCAGCAGCCCTCAAGTCCTACCCGACAATGAGCAGTTCTTC; CDR3aa: CASSPQVLPDNEQFF; abundance: NA; d_gene: NA; v_gene: TRBV11-2; j_gene: TRBJ2-1
CDR3nt: TGTGCCAGTAGTATTTCCATGAACACTGAAGCTTTCTTT; CDR3aa: CASSISMNTEAFF; abundance: once; d_gene: NA; v_gene: TRBV19; j_gene: TRBJ1-1
CDR3nt: TGTGCCTGGAGGTCCAGTAAACAGGCGAACTATGGCTACACCTTC; CDR3aa: CAWRSSKQANYGYTF; abundance: NA; d_gene: NA; v_gene: TRBV30; j_gene: TRBJ1-2